This TCR beta chain was identified during a study of blood T cell repertoires in COVID-19. Background on the study: Acute and convalescent COVID-19 specimens originated in the United States, Italy and Spain. From T cells, B-cell-depleted T cells, or PBMCs came the material, which was cDNA or gDNA.

The germline V gene has CDR1 MNHEY and CDR2 SMNVEV (reference sequence). The CDR3 totals 14 residues. Trimming cost V 5 bases and J 4 bases, with 13 bases left between them. In the original analysis: Amplifying reference gene primers gave estimates of nucleated cell counts. Data came from immunoSEQ multiplex PCR; TCRdb stores just in-frame clones and leaves some out. V and J calls and clone size follow that table, whereas D and trimming were derived from the DNA. The repertoire holds 200,000 to 300,000 clones, with 86% as singletons. The source of this sequence is a man older than 75 with acute or convalescent COVID-19. The chain recombines TRBV27 with TRBJ2-3, with D tentatively TRBD2 (6 bases). Sequencing was done on a sample of peripheral blood. The CDR3 nucleotides read TGTGCCAGCAGTGCGGGGTCATCCCCAGATACGCAGTATTTT. Protein product: CASSAGSSPDTQYF.